The 26 T cell receptor beta chains given below trace back to one sample, sequenced in a study of cytomegalovirus exposure and HLA in healthy donors. The study ran its PCR with 60 Vbeta and 13 Jbeta primers. Assay: immunoSEQ multiplex PCR; the TCRdb copy retains only in-frame clones and omits some. The repertoire has 150,000 or so clones, approximately 85% of them found once; the top ten carry about 9.3%. Material for sequencing was PBMCs. The source is a man aged 18 to 35 in good health and CMV-seropositive.

For this clone: The same CDR3 can be traced to other DNA sequences in this sample. The V call is TRBV4-1, the J call TRBJ2-3; TRBD2 might be the D (6 bases). The germline gives CDR1 MGHRA, CDR2 YSYEKL. The CDR3 is 16 amino acids. Trimming took 4 bases from V and 6 from J, leaving 20 bases between them. CDR3: CASSLMEGLAGDTQYF. CDR3 in DNA: TGCGCCAGCAGCCTTATGGAGGGCCTGGCCGGGGATACGCAGTATTTT.

This clone was found once. The CDR3 DNA is TGTGCCAGCACTACAGGGTCACTAGCCTACGAGCAGTACTTC. Translation gives CASTTGSLAYEQYF. This sequence joins TRBV6-5 and TRBJ2-7, with D possibly matching TRBD1 (6 bases). V lost 7 bases, J lost 2 bases, and 15 bases lay in between. From germline, CDR1 is MNHEY and CDR2 SVGAGI. The CDR3 length is 14 residues.

The chain links TRBV2 to TRBJ1-2; no clear D. CDR3 size: 15 residues. CDR1 is SNHLY and CDR2 is FYNNEI in the germline V gene. The V and J ends lost 0 bases and 2 bases respectively, with 10 bases between them. CDR3 DNA sequence: TGTGCCAGCAGTGAAGCGCGCGTACCGAACTATGGCTACACCTTC. Translated, it gives CASSEARVPNYGYTF. Using reference TRBV2 and TRBJ1-2 for the parts outside the CDR3, the full variable domain is EPEVTQTPSHQVTQMGQEVILRCVPISNHLYFYWYRQILGQKVEFLVSFYNNEISEKSEIFDDQFSVERPDGSNFTLKIRSTKLEDSAMYFCASSEARVPNYGYTFGSGTRLTVV.

The chain is built from TRBV6-5 and TRBJ2-7, with 10 bases lining up with TRBD2. The length of the CDR3 is 14 residues. CDR1 and CDR2 (germline): MNHEY, SVGAGI. V trimming: 5 bases; J trimming: 6 bases; junction bases outside the gene matches: 7. This CDR3 is CASSPTSGPGEQYF. DNA of the CDR3: TGTGCCAGCAGTCCGACTAGCGGGCCGGGCGAGCAGTACTTC.

The chain joins TRBV11-2 to TRBJ1-1, with 7 nucleotides matching TRBD1. CDR3 length equals 17 residues. The germline gives CDR1 SGHAT, CDR2 FQNNGV. Unmatched junction bases numbered 18, after V lost 8 bases and J lost 3 bases. This CDR3 is CASRSWGGTAPDTEAFF. CDR3 in DNA: TGTGCCAGCCGCTCTTGGGGTGGGACAGCCCCGGACACTGAAGCTTTCTTT.

V and J are TRBV27 and TRBJ1-5; TRBD1 is a possible D gene (5 bases). In germline, CDR1 is MNHEY, CDR2 SMNVEV (reference sequence). The V end was cut by 2 bases, the J end by 3 bases, with 14 bases between. The CDR3 spans 16 residues. CDR3 sequence: CASSLGAGWDNQPQHF. CDR3 nucleotide sequence: TGTGCCAGCAGTTTAGGGGCAGGGTGGGACAATCAGCCCCAGCATTTT.

The CDR3 reads CASSRNRGNQPQHF. The CDR3 DNA is TGTGCCAGCAGCAGGAACAGGGGTAATCAGCCCCAGCATTTT. The chain couples TRBV21-1 to TRBJ1-5; the table's D call, TRBD1, was not checked against the DNA. TRBV21-1 is classified as a pseudogene. The CDR3 is 14 residues long.

A few counts support this clone. The chain carries TRBV27 and TRBJ1-2; D is undetermined. The CDR3 has 14 amino acids. CDR1 MNHEY and CDR2 SMNVEV come from the germline V gene (reference sequence). Between the trimmed V and J ends, which lost 0 bases and 0 bases, there was a span of 5 bases. The CDR3 nucleotides read TGTGCCAGCAGTTTATCGGCCTCTAACTATGGCTACACCTTC. As protein: CASSLSASNYGYTF.

The chain links TRBV10-1 to TRBJ2-7; tentatively, D is TRBD1 (5 bases). The CDR3 totals 14 residues. The germline CDR1 and CDR2 sequences are WNHNN and SYGVQD (reference sequence). The ends were cut back, 3 bases at V and 3 bases at J, with 12 bases in the middle. CDR3 protein: CASSDHRSFYEQYF. CDR3 DNA sequence: TGCGCCAGCAGTGACCACAGGAGCTTCTACGAGCAGTACTTC.

This chain links TRBV5-6 with TRBJ1-2; no clear D gene. This CDR3 is built from 15 residues. V lost 5 bases and J 6 bases, leaving 20 bases between the germline ends. The V gene's germline CDR1 is SGHDT and CDR2 YYEEEE. CDR3 amino acids: CASSEWSTWTDGYTF. The DNA of the CDR3 is TGTGCCAGCAGTGAATGGTCTACCTGGACTGATGGCTACACCTTC.

The gene calls are TRBV5-1 and TRBJ2-5, with D perhaps matching TRBD2 (5 bases). CDR1 is SGHRS and CDR2 is YFSETQ in the germline V gene. With 3 bases removed from V and 3 bases from J, the gap between germline ends came to 18 bases. There are 16 residues in the CDR3. CDR3 amino acids: CASSSGSVTGEETQYF. The DNA for the CDR3 is TGCGCCAGCAGCTCGGGGTCGGTGACCGGGGAAGAGACCCAGTACTTC.

This CDR3 is CASSLRGETYEQYF. CDR3 DNA: TGTGCCAGCAGTTTGCGGGGGGAAACCTACGAGCAGTACTTC. The rearrangement uses TRBV27 and TRBJ2-7, with TRBD2 matching 8 bases. The CDR3 totals 14 residues. In germline, CDR1 is MNHEY, CDR2 SMNVEV (reference sequence). The V gene end was trimmed by 3 bases and the J gene end by 2 bases; junction bases not matched to a gene: 3.

CDR3 in DNA: TGTGCCAGCAGCCGACTAGCGTGGGGTCTTAGCACAGATACGCAGTATTTT. This gives the protein CASSRLAWGLSTDTQYF. The chain couples TRBV28 to TRBJ2-3, with TRBD2 matching over 8 bases. The junction had 11 bases not matched to a gene; V was cut back by 6 bases and J by 0 bases. Per the germline V gene, CDR1 is MDHEN and CDR2 is SYDVKM. The CDR3 is 17 residues long.

The chain has TRBV9 and TRBJ2-3; 11 bases are a match to TRBD2. The CDR3 sequence is 16 residues long. The junction had 3 bases not matched to a gene; V was cut back by 3 bases and J by 0 bases. Per germline, CDR1 SGDLS and CDR2 YYNGEE. The CDR3 nucleotides are TGTGCCAGCAGCGCCATAGCGGGGGGGAGCACAGATACGCAGTATTTT. It yields the protein CASSAIAGGSTDTQYF. The full variable domain, its missing parts supplied by reference TRBV9 and TRBJ2-3, is DSGVTQTPKHLITATGQRVTLRCSPRSGDLSVYWYQQSLDQGLQFLIQYYNGEERAKGNILERFSAQQFPDLHSELNLSSLELGDSALYFCASSAIAGGSTDTQYFGPGTRLTVL.

The V gene is TRBV10-2, the J gene TRBJ1-5; no clear D gene. V was cut by 2 bases and J by 6 bases, with 14 bases left in between. This CDR3 comprises 15 residues. The germline gives CDR1 WSHSY, CDR2 SAAADI. CDR3 sequence reads: CASSEGPRAGQPQHF. CDR3 DNA sequence: TGCGCCAGCAGTGAGGGGCCGCGGGCGGGTCAGCCCCAGCATTTT.

This chain joins TRBV6-5 and TRBJ1-1; the match to TRBD1 covers 9 bases. Trimming removed 2 bases from V and 5 bases from J; junction bases left unmatched: 6. The CDR3 has 15 residues. Germline CDR1 is MNHEY and CDR2 is SVGAGI. The CDR3 DNA sequence: TGTGCCAGCAGTTACCCGGGACAGGGTGCTACTGAAGCTTTCTTT. This gives the protein CASSYPGQGATEAFF.

CDR3 region: CASSPGQAGPEQYF. As DNA, the CDR3 is TGTGCCAGCTCACCAGGACAGGCGGGTCCCGAGCAGTACTTC. V usage is TRBV18 and J usage is TRBJ2-7; 7 positions match TRBD1. From germline, CDR1 is KGHSH and CDR2 LQKENI. The CDR3 has 14 residues. V was pared by 2 bases and J by 6 bases, with 7 bases of the junction left unmatched.

Of note for this clone: At one of its ends the junction is not consistent with the germline gene, which may arise from a read error. The chain is built from TRBV2 and TRBJ1-1; 7 bases agree with TRBD1. This CDR3 spans 14 amino acids. Germline CDR1 reads SNHLY; CDR2 reads FYNNEI. Here the CDR3 reads CASSGAGGDTKAFF. CDR3 coding DNA: TGTGCCAGCAGTGGGGCAGGGGGAGACACTAAAGCTTTCTTT.

This clone was detected a few times. The V call is TRBV4-1, the J call TRBJ2-5, with 7 bases identical to TRBD2. Germline V gene lookup returns CDR1 MGHRA and CDR2 YSYEKL. V was pared by 1 base and J by 9 bases, with 11 bases of the junction left unmatched. The CDR3 is made up of 15 amino acids. CDR3 protein: CASSQVGGGGLAQYF. The CDR3 nucleotides are TGCGCCAGCAGCCAAGTAGGCGGGGGAGGTTTGGCCCAGTACTTC.

J is TRBJ1-1 and V is TRBV14; possibly TRBD1 for D (5 bases). This CDR3 has 14 amino acids. Between the trimmed V and J ends, which lost 0 bases and 4 bases, there was a span of 9 bases. Germline V gives CDR1 SGHDN, CDR2 FVKESK. The CDR3 DNA reads as TGTGCCAGCAGCCAAGAAGCGGGGCTCACTGAAGCTTTCTTT. Translating it yields CASSQEAGLTEAFF.

The J gene is TRBJ1-1, the V gene TRBV6-5; possibly TRBD1 for D (5 bases). The V gene's germline CDR1 is MNHEY and CDR2 SVGAGI. The CDR3 spans 14 residues. Trimming shortened V by 1 base and J by 1 base, and 7 bases separated the two germline ends. The CDR3 sequence is CASSYLGQNTEAFF. The CDR3 bases are TGTGCCAGCAGTTACTTAGGACAGAACACTGAAGCTTTCTTT.

In regard to this clone: The junction shows a germline mismatch at one end, possibly a read error. The V and J genes are TRBV7-9 and TRBJ2-7; TRBD1 might be the D (6 bases). Germline V gene lookup returns CDR1 SEHNR and CDR2 FQNEAQ (reference sequence). The CDR3 length is 12 residues. CDR3 amino acids: CSSSDRLYEQYF. The CDR3 DNA reads TGTTCCAGCAGCGACAGGCTGTACGAGCAGTACTTC.

The V and J genes are TRBV2 and TRBJ1-5; D remains unclear. The germline gives CDR1 SNHLY, CDR2 FYNNEI. The V gene lost 4 bases and the J gene lost 3 bases, with 7 bases spanning the gap. The length of the CDR3 is 13 residues. CDR3 region: CASSADINQPQHF. For the CDR3, the DNA is TGTGCCAGCAGTGCCGACATCAATCAGCCCCAGCATTTT.

The chain has TRBV6-5 and TRBJ2-6, with no clear D. V was trimmed by 2 bases and J by 2 bases, leaving 7 bases between them. This CDR3 contains 15 residues. Germline CDR1 is MNHEY and CDR2 is SVGAGI. CDR3 in DNA: TGTGCCAGCAGTTACAGTAGCCCTGGGGCCAACGTCCTGACTTTC. The encoded protein is CASSYSSPGANVLTF.

There are a few counts of this clone. V and J are TRBV5-1 and TRBJ2-1; 8 bases are shared with TRBD2. The V gene end was trimmed by 6 bases and the J gene end by 6 bases; junction bases not matched to a gene: 2. The germline V gene encodes CDR1 SGHRS and CDR2 YFSETQ. This CDR3 contains 12 residues. The CDR3 region has the DNA TGCGCCAGCACCGGGAGGGGCAATGAGCAGTTCTTC. Amino acid sequence: CASTGRGNEQFF.

The chain recombines TRBV28 with TRBJ2-1, with 9 bases aligning to TRBD2. Germline loops: CDR1 MDHEN, CDR2 SYDVKM. Trimming cost V 6 bases and J 5 bases; bases outside gene matches: 11. This CDR3 is 16 amino acids long. The CDR3 protein is CASSENSGGPNNEQFF. In nucleotides, the CDR3 is TGTGCCAGCAGCGAAAATAGCGGGGGCCCAAACAATGAGCAGTTCTTC.